Given below is one TCR beta chain in context. Antigen unknown. These data originate in a study of radiation and T cells in renal cell carcinoma. Findings and limits, study-wide: Without pretreatment biopsies, baseline tumor clonotype presence was undetermined.

The germline V gene encodes CDR1 MNHNS and CDR2 SASEGT. The CDR3 consists of 11 residues. V lost 6 bases and J lost 12, with 14 bases in between. The time point was: baseline pretreatment blood. Treatment given: 15 Gy SBRT to primary tumor, nephrectomy 4 weeks later. After SBRT, blood was collected at 2 and 4 weeks, plus baseline. TCRdb keeps only in-frame clones here, not all; method: immunoSEQ multiplex PCR. This table has 95,000 to 150,000 clones, around 84% appearing once. V is TRBV6-1 and J is TRBJ2-5; possibly TRBD1 for D (6 bases). The input for sequencing was blood, taken from a patient whose treatment included radiotherapy and nephrectomy. This TCR came from a woman aged 55 to 70 with renal cell carcinoma. CDR3 loop: CASSSDRLEYF. In nucleotides, the CDR3 is TGTGCCAGCAGCTCAGACAGGTTGGAGTACTTC.